These T cell receptor beta chains were read from a single sample in a study of glioma-infiltrating T cells after dendritic cell vaccination. Method: immunoSEQ multiplex PCR; TCRdb's copy keeps in-frame clones and lacks some. Of 91,000 or so clones in the sample, 80% were seen once. This specimen was blood, taken after dendritic cell vaccination. Receptor source: a human donor with glioblastoma. Each CDR3 is given with its conserved first and last residue. Fields, in order: V gene, clone size, J gene, D gene, CDR3 DNA, CDR3 protein. A D gene is named only where the DNA matches it firmly. Rows give clone size only sometimes, using once, few, many, or a class for an expanded clone.

TRBV5-4	.	TRBJ2-2	TRBD2	TGTGCCAGCAGCTTGGGACTAGCGGGGGGCCTGAACACCGGGGAGCTGTTTTTT	CASSLGLAGGLNTGELFF
TRBV5-4	few	TRBJ1-2	.	TGTGCCAGCAGCTTCCGTACCAGCTATGGCTACACCTTC	CASSFRTSYGYTF
TRBV5-1	.	TRBJ2-1	TRBD1	TGCGCCAGCAGCTTACAGGGGGTGAGCTCCTACAATGAGCAGTTCTTC	CASSLQGVSSYNEQFF
TRBV7-9	.	TRBJ1-4	.	TGTGCCAGCAGCTTAGGAGGGTTAGAGCTGTTTTTT	CASSLGGLELFF
TRBV15	.	TRBJ2-1	.	TGTGCCACCAGAAAACAGGGCACCTCCTACAATGAGCAGTTCTTC	CATRKQGTSYNEQFF
TRBV18	.	TRBJ2-3	.	TGTGCCAGCTCACCATTGTCGTCGGAGCGGGCCACAGATACGCAGTATTTT	CASSPLSSERATDTQYF
TRBV9	once	TRBJ1-1	.	TGTGCCAGCAGTCCCTCACAGTGCACTGAAGCTTTCTTT	CASSPSQCTEAFF
TRBV30	.	TRBJ1-3	.	TGTGCCTGGAGTGTCCAGGGCTTTTCTGGAAACACCATATATTTT	CAWSVQGFSGNTIYF
TRBV27	.	TRBJ1-5	TRBD1	TGTGCCAGCAGTCGACCACAGGGGGCGAGCAATCAGCCCCAGCATTTT	CASSRPQGASNQPQHF
TRBV7-2	.	TRBJ1-3	.	TGTGCCAGCAGCCTAGGGATAGGGGCGCTCTCTGGAAACACCATATATTTT	CASSLGIGALSGNTIYF
TRBV19	.	TRBJ2-7	TRBD1	TGTGCCAGTAGCAGGGCCGGGACAGGGAATCCCCACGAGCAGTACTTC	CASSRAGTGNPHEQYF
TRBV30	.	TRBJ1-2	TRBD1	TGTGCCTGGAGTGAAGGACAGGGGATTTATGGCTACACCTTC	CAWSEGQGIYGYTF
TRBV18	.	TRBJ1-2	.	TGTGCCAGCTCACCTATTACTCTATATAATCCCCAGGGGAGTGGCTACACCTTC	CASSPITLYNPQGSGYTF
TRBV19	once	TRBJ1-4	.	TGTGCCAGTAGTATGACGTCGGCAGGAGGGGCTGAAAAACTGTTTTTT	CASSMTSAGGAEKLFF
TRBV6-6	.	TRBJ2-7	.	TGTGCCACAGCGGCGGCCAAGCAGTACTTC	CATAAAKQYF
TRBV6-5	.	TRBJ2-1	TRBD2	TGTGCCAGCAGGCGGACTAGCGGGGTTGGTGAGCAGTTCTTC	CASRRTSGVGEQFF
TRBV7-3	.	TRBJ2-7	.	TGTGCCAGCAGCCTCTCCTTCCGGGAACGGAGGTACTTC	CASSLSFRERRYF